This paragraph covers one T cell receptor (beta chain) sequence. In the original processing: Reference gene primer amplification yielded estimated nucleated cell counts. Sequenced by immunoSEQ multiplex PCR; TCRdb stores in-frame clones only, minus some. That table supplies the V and J calls and clone size; D and trimming were determined from the DNA. The repertoire holds about 44,000 clones, around 80% seen once, with 35% to 50% in the top ten. The entry originates in a study of blood T cell repertoires in COVID-19. Study summary: T cells, B-cell-depleted T cells, or PBMCs provided the cDNA or gDNA that served as material.

This CDR3 has 13 residues. The V end was cut by 5 bases, the J end by 5 bases, with 15 bases between. The germline gives CDR1 GTSNPN, CDR2 SVGIG (reference sequence). The chain joins TRBV30 to TRBJ1-1, with a possible D match to TRBD1 (5 bases). The sequencing sample was made of peripheral blood. This TCR derives from a human donor in a cohort sampled during active COVID-19. This chain's CDR3 is CAWGGREGTEAFF. DNA for the CDR3: TGTGCCTGGGGAGGACGGGAGGGGACTGAAGCTTTCTTT.